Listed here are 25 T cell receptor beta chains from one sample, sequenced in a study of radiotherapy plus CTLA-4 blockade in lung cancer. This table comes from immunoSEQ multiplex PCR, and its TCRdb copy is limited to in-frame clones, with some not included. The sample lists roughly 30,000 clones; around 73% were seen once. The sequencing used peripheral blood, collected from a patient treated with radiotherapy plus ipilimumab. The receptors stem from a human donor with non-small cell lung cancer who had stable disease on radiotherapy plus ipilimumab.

The chain's CDR3 is CASSLEGRGREQFF. CDR3 in DNA: TGTGCCAGCAGCTTAGAAGGCAGGGGTAGAGAGCAGTTCTTC. This chain links TRBV11-3 with TRBJ2-1; tentative D call: TRBD1 (6 bases). The CDR3 consists of 14 residues. Germline V gene lookup returns CDR1 SGHNT and CDR2 YENEEA. Between the trimmed V and J ends, which lost 0 bases and 10 bases, there was a span of 13 bases.

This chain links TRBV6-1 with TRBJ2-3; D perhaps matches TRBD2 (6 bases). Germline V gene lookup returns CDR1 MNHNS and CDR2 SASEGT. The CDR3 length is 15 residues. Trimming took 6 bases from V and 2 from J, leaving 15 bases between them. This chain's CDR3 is CASRGSGTPTDTQYF. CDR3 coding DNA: TGTGCCAGCAGGGGTAGCGGAACCCCCACAGATACGCAGTATTTT.

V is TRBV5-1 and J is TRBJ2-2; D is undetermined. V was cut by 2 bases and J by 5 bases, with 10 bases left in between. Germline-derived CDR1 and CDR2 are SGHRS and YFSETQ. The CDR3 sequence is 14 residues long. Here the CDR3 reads CASSLWQVTGELFF. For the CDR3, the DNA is TGCGCCAGCAGCTTATGGCAGGTGACCGGGGAGCTGTTTTTT.

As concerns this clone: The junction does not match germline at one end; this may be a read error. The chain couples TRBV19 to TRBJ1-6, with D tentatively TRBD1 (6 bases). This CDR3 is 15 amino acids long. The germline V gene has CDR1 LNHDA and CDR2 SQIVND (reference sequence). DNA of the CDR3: TGTGCCAGTAGTCCCAGGGGAGTGGGGAATTCACCCCTCCGCTTT. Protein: CASSPRGVGNSPLRF. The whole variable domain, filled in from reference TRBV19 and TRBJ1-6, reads DGGITQSPKYLFRKEGQNVTLSCEQNLNHDAMYWYRQDPGQGLRLIYYSQIVNDFQKGDIAEGYSVSREKKESFPLTVTSAQKNPTAFYLCASSPRGVGNSPLRFGNGTRLTVT.

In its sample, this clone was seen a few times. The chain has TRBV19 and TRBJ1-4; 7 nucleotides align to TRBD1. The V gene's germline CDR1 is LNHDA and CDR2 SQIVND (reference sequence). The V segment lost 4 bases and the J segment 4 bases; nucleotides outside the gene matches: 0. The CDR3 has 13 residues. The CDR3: CASSTGGNEKLFF. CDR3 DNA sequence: TGTGCCAGTAGTACAGGGGGTAATGAAAAACTGTTTTTT.

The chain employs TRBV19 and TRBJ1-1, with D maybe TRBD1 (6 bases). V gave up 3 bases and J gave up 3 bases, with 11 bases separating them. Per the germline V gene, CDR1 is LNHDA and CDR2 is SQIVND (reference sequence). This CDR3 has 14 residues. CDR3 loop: CASSITGRDTEAFF. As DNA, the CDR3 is TGTGCCAGTAGTATTACAGGGAGGGACACTGAAGCTTTCTTT.

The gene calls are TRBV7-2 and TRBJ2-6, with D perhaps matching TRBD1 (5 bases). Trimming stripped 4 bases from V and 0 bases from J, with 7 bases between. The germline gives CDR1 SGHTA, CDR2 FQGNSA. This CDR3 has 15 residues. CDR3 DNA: TGTGCCAGCAGCTCCAGGGCCTCTGGGGCCAACGTCCTGACTTTC. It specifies CASSSRASGANVLTF.

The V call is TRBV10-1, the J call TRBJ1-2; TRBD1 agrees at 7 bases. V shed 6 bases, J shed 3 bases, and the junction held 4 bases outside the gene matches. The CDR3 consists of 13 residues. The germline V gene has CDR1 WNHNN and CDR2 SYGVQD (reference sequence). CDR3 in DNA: TGCGCCAGCAGGCTAGACAGGGACTATGGCTACACCTTC. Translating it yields CASRLDRDYGYTF.

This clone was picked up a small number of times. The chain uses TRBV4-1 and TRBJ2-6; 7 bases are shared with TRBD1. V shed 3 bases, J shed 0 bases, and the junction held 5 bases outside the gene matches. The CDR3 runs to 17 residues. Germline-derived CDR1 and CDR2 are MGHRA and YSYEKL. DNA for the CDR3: TGCGCCAGCAGCCAGAGGGGACAGTCCTCTGGGGCCAACGTCCTGACTTTC. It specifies CASSQRGQSSGANVLTF.

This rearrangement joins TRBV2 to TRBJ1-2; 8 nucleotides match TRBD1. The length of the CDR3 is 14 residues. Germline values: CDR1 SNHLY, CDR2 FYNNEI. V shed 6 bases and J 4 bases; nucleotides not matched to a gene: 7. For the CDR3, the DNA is TGTGCCAGCAGCCAAGGACAGGGCCCCTATGGCTACACCTTC. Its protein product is CASSQGQGPYGYTF.

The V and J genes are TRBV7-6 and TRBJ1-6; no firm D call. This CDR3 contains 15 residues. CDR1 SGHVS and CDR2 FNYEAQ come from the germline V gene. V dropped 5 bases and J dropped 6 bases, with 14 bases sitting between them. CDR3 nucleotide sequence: TGTGCCAGCAGCGCGTCTGTCGGCCGTAATTCACCCCTCCACTTT. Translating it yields CASSASVGRNSPLHF.

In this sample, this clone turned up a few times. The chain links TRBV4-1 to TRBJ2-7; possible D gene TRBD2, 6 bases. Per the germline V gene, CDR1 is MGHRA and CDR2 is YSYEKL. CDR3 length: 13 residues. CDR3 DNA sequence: TGTGCCAGCAGCGGGCGAATTGAGGGCGAGCAGTACGTC. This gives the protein CASSGRIEGEQYV.

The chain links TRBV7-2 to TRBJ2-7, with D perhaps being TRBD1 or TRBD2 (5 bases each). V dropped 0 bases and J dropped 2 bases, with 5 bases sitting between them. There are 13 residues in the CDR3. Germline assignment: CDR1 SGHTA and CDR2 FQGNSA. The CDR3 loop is CASSLAGAYEQYF. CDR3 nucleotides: TGTGCCAGCAGCTTAGCGGGGGCCTACGAGCAGTACTTC. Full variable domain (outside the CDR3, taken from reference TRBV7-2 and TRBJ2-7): GAGVSQSPSNKVTEKGKDVELRCDPISGHTALYWYRQSLGQGLEFLIYFQGNSAPDKSGLPSDRFSAERTGGSVSTLTIQRTQQEDSAVYLCASSLAGAYEQYFGPGTRLTVT.

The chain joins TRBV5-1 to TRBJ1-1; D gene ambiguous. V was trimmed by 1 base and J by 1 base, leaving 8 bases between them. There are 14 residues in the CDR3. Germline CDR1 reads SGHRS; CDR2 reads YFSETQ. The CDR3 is CASSLRPANTEAFF. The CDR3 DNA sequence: TGCGCCAGCAGCTTGCGTCCGGCGAACACTGAAGCTTTCTTT.

CDR3 nucleotide sequence: TGCAGCGTTGTAGGCCAGGGCGGAATTGGGGAGCTGTTTTTT. It translates to CSVVGQGGIGELFF. This chain connects TRBV29-1 to TRBJ2-2; TRBD1 might be the D (5 bases). V was shortened by 4 bases and J by 8 bases, with 17 bases between the two germline ends. This CDR3 has 14 amino acids. The germline gives CDR1 SQVTM, CDR2 ANQGSEA.

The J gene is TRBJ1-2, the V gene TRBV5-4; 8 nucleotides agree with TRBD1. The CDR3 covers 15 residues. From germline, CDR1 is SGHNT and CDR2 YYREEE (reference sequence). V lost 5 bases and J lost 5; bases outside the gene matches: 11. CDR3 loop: CASSPDRGREYGYTF. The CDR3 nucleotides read TGTGCCAGCAGTCCCGACAGGGGTAGGGAGTATGGCTACACCTTC.

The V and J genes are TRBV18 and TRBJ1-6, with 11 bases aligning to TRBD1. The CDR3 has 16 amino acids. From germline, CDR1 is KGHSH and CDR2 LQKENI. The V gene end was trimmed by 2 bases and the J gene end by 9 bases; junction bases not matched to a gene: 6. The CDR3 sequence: CASSPAGTGGGSPLHF. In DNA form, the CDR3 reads TGTGCCAGCTCACCAGCGGGGACAGGGGGTGGTTCACCCCTCCACTTT.

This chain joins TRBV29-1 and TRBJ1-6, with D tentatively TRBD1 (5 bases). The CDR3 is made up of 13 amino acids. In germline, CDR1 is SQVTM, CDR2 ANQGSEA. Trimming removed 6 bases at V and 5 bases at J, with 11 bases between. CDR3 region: CSVGTTDNSPLHF. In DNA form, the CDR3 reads TGCAGCGTGGGGACCACGGATAATTCACCCCTCCACTTT.

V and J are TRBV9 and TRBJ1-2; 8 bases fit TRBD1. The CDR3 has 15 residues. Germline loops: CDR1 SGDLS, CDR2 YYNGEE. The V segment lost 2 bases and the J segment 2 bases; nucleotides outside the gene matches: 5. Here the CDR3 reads CASSVLDRANYGYTF. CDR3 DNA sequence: TGTGCCAGCAGCGTGTTGGACAGGGCGAACTATGGCTACACCTTC.

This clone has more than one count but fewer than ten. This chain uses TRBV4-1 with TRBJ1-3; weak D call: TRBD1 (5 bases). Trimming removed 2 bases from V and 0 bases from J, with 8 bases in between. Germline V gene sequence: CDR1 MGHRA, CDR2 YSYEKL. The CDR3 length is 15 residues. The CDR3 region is CASSQTRDSGNTIYF. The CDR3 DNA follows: TGCGCCAGCAGCCAAACCAGGGACTCTGGAAACACCATATATTTT.

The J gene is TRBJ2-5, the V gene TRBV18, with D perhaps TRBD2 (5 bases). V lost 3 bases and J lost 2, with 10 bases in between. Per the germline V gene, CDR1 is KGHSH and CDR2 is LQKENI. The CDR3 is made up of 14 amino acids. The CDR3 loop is CASSPGNRQETQYF. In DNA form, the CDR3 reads TGTGCCAGCTCACCCGGGAATCGGCAAGAGACCCAGTACTTC.

As DNA, the CDR3 is TGTGCAAGTCGCGACGGACAGGAGAGAGCTGAAGCTTTCTTT. Translating gives CASRDGQERAEAFF. The chain uses TRBV12-2 and TRBJ1-1; the table gives TRBD1 as D, unverified against the DNA. TRBV12-2 is shown as a pseudogene. The CDR3 has 14 residues.

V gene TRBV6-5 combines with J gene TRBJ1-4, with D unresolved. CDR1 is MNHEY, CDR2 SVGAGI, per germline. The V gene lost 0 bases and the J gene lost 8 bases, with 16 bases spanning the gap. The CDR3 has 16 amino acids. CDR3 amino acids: CASSYSSAGRAEKLFF. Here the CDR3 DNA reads TGTGCCAGCAGTTACTCGAGCGCGGGGAGGGCGGAAAAACTGTTTTTT.

The CDR3 nucleotides read TGTGCCAGCAGCCCATGGACAGACAATTCACCCCTCCACTTT. Translating gives CASSPWTDNSPLHF. This chain links TRBV27 with TRBJ1-6; possibly TRBD1 for D (6 bases). Germline V lookup: CDR1 MNHEY, CDR2 SMNVEV (reference sequence). Deletions cut 6 bases from V and 7 bases from J, with 13 bases between. This CDR3 is 14 amino acids long.

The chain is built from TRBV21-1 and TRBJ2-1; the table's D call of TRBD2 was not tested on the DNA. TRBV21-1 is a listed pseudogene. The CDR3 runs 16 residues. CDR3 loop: CASSNGFGDGFNEQFF. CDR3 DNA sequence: TGTGCCAGCAGCAATGGCTTCGGGGATGGGTTTAATGAGCAGTTCTTC.